What follows are 17 T cell receptor beta chains derived from one specimen sequenced in a study of blood T cell repertoires in COVID-19. This table comes from immunoSEQ multiplex PCR, and its TCRdb copy is limited to in-frame clones, with some not included. Of 90,000 to 100,000 clones detected, more than 75% appear once; the ten largest clones hold 10%. The sequenced sample consisted of peripheral blood. The receptors stem from a man over 45 with acute or convalescent COVID-19.

The chain uses TRBV14 and TRBJ2-7; TRBD2 matches at 8 bases. The CDR3 runs to 17 residues. Germline V lookup: CDR1 SGHDN, CDR2 FVKESK. V lost 4 bases to trimming and J lost 1 base; unmatched junction nucleotides: 12. CDR3 region: CASSPLGSGISSYEQYF. DNA of the CDR3: TGTGCCAGCAGCCCCCTGGGTAGCGGGATTTCTTCCTACGAGCAGTACTTC.

This chain joins TRBV9 and TRBJ2-1, with D maybe TRBD2 (6 bases). V lost 3 bases, J lost 8 bases, and 18 bases lay in between. The CDR3 extends over 15 amino acids. Germline CDR1 and CDR2: SGDLS and YYNGEE. The CDR3 nucleotides read TGTGCCAGCAGCGCGGACCCTCAGCGGGCGCATGAGCAGTTCTTC. It yields the protein CASSADPQRAHEQFF.

To note about this clone: One end of the junction does not line up with germline, which may come from a read error. The rearrangement links TRBV29-1 to TRBJ2-3, with D possibly matching TRBD2 (6 bases). This CDR3 is 12 amino acids long. CDR1 is SQVTM and CDR2 is ANQGSEA in the germline V gene. The CDR3 DNA is TGCAGCGTCCAAACCGGGACTCCAATTTGCCGTTTT. Translation: CSVQTGTPICRF.

V and J are TRBV19 and TRBJ1-5; D is uncertain. With 2 bases removed from V and 0 bases from J, the gap between germline ends came to 8 bases. The germline CDR1 and CDR2 sequences are LNHDA and SQIVND (reference sequence). The CDR3 loop spans 15 amino acids. DNA for the CDR3: TGTGCCAGTAGTATAATTCCAGATAGCAATCAGCCCCAGCATTTT. This translates into CASSIIPDSNQPQHF.

About this clone itself: The same CDR3 also results from other DNA sequences found in this sample. The chain uses TRBV27 and TRBJ2-7; TRBD2 aligns across 8 bases. V lost 2 bases and J lost 4; bases outside the gene matches: 4. Germline V lookup: CDR1 MNHEY, CDR2 SMNVEV (reference sequence). The CDR3 length is 14 residues. CDR3 sequence reads: CASSLAGGPYEQYF. DNA of the CDR3: TGTGCCAGCAGTTTAGCGGGAGGACCGTACGAGCAGTACTTC.

The chain combines TRBV19 with TRBJ1-2, with 10 bases that match TRBD1. V gave up 0 bases and J gave up 1 base; unmatched junction bases: 8. The CDR3 runs 18 residues. The V gene's germline CDR1 is LNHDA and CDR2 SQIVND (reference sequence). As DNA, the CDR3 is TGTGCCAGTAGTATAGAGACAGGGGGCCACCTTATTAACTATGGCTACACCTTC. This translates into CASSIETGGHLINYGYTF.

The chain has TRBV19 and TRBJ2-1; 8 nucleotides align to TRBD2. Germline CDR1 is LNHDA and CDR2 is SQIVND (reference sequence). Germline trimming cut 6 bases from V and 5 bases from J; bases unmatched to any gene: 6. This CDR3 spans 14 amino acids. CDR3 nucleotides: TGTGCCAGTAGGGTACTAGCGGTTAACAATGAGCAGTTCTTC. The encoded protein is CASRVLAVNNEQFF.

The V and J genes are TRBV2 and TRBJ2-3, with D possibly being TRBD1 (5 bases). The CDR3 spans 15 residues. Per the germline V gene, CDR1 is SNHLY and CDR2 is FYNNEI. Deletions cut 7 bases from V and 0 bases from J, with 14 bases between. The DNA for the CDR3 is TGTGCCAGCACACTGCAGGGATCTAGCACAGATACGCAGTATTTT. It is translated as CASTLQGSSTDTQYF.

The chain has TRBV18 and TRBJ2-6; possibly TRBD1 for D (6 bases). The ends were cut back, 2 bases at V and 0 bases at J, with 14 bases in the middle. Germline values: CDR1 KGHSH, CDR2 LQKENI. This CDR3 is built from 18 residues. CDR3 protein: CASSPSPGADSGANVLTF. CDR3 in DNA: TGTGCCAGCTCACCATCCCCAGGGGCCGACTCTGGGGCCAACGTCCTGACTTTC.

V gene TRBV19 combines with J gene TRBJ2-1; 9 nucleotides line up with TRBD2. The CDR3 spans 15 residues. The V gene end was trimmed by 5 bases and the J gene end by 0 bases; junction bases not matched to a gene: 2. Germline V gene lookup returns CDR1 LNHDA and CDR2 SQIVND (reference sequence). In nucleotides, the CDR3 is TGTGCCAGTAGTGTTAGCGGGAGCTCCTACAATGAGCAGTTCTTC. Encoded protein: CASSVSGSSYNEQFF.

This clone has a handful of counts. The chain recombines TRBV21-1 with TRBJ1-3. TRBV21-1 is a pseudogene locus. The CDR3 consists of 13 residues. As DNA, the CDR3 is TGTGCCAGCAGCCAAGCCTCCGGAAACACCATATATTTT. Its protein is CASSQASGNTIYF.

V usage is TRBV5-6 and J usage is TRBJ2-4, with D possibly being TRBD1 (6 bases). Per the germline V gene, CDR1 is SGHDT and CDR2 is YYEEEE. CDR3 size: 14 residues. Trimming took 4 bases from V and 2 from J, leaving 10 bases between them. The CDR3 DNA is TGTGCCAGCAGCGGGGACACCCCCAAAAACATTCAGTACTTC. It is translated as CASSGDTPKNIQYF.

This chain connects TRBV2 to TRBJ1-1, with 7 positions matching TRBD1. Germline CDR1 is SNHLY and CDR2 is FYNNEI. J was trimmed by 2 bases and V by 5 bases; bases with no gene match: 5. This CDR3 is 14 amino acids long. As DNA, the CDR3 is TGTGCCAGCAGTCGCACAGGGGCAAACACTGAAGCTTTCTTT. Translation gives CASSRTGANTEAFF.

The chain uses TRBV30 and TRBJ1-1, with TRBD1 matching over 8 bases. V shed 0 bases and J 7 bases; nucleotides not matched to a gene: 7. CDR3 length equals 14 residues. CDR1 and CDR2 (germline): GTSNPN, SVGIG (reference sequence). The CDR3 protein is CAWSVTGGDFEAFF. In nucleotides, the CDR3 is TGTGCCTGGAGTGTTACAGGGGGGGATTTTGAAGCTTTCTTT. Full variable domain (rest looked up from reference TRBV30 and TRBJ1-1): SQTIHQWPATLVQPVGSPLSLECTVEGTSNPNLYWYRQAAGRGLQLLFYSVGIGQISSEVPQNLSASRPQDRQFILSSKKLLLSDSGFYLCAWSVTGGDFEAFFGQGTRLTVV.

This clone has just one count. The chain uses TRBV6-5 and TRBJ2-7; 7 bases are shared with TRBD1. Germline V gene lookup returns CDR1 MNHEY and CDR2 SVGAGI. The length of the CDR3 is 14 residues. After removal of 5 bases from V and 0 bases from J, the junction contained 4 bases not matched to a gene. The CDR3 loop reads CASSRQGGSYEQYF. For the CDR3, the DNA is TGTGCCAGCAGTCGACAGGGCGGCTCCTACGAGCAGTACTTC.

This chain uses TRBV2 with TRBJ1-6, with no clear D. The germline V gene has CDR1 SNHLY and CDR2 FYNNEI. The CDR3 has 14 amino acids. The germline V and J ends were trimmed by 6 bases and 7 bases, with 13 bases remaining between them. The CDR3 coding sequence is TGTGCCAGCAGCCAACTAGCCCTGAATTCACCCCTCCACTTT. It encodes CASSQLALNSPLHF.

The V and J genes are TRBV29-1 and TRBJ1-5; tentatively, D is TRBD1 (5 bases). Trimming removed 4 bases at V and 5 bases at J, with 12 bases between. CDR3 length: 13 residues. Germline V CDR1 and CDR2: SQVTM, ANQGSEA. The CDR3 region is CSVAVGRDQPQHF. In DNA form, the CDR3 reads TGCAGCGTTGCCGTGGGCAGGGATCAGCCCCAGCATTTT.